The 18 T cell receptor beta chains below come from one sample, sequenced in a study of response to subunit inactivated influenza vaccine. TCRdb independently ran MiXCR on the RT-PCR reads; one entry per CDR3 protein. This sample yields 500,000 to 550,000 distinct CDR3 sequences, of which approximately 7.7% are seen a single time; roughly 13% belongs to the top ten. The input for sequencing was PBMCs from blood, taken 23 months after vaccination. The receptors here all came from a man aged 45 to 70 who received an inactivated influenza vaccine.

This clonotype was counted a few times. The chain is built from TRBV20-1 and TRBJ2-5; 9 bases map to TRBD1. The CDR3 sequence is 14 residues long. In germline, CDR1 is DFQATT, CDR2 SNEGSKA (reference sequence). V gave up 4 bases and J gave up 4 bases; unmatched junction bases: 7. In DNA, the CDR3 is TGCAGTGCTACCCTGGGACAGGGACGAGAGACCCAGTACTTC. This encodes CSATLGQGRETQYF.

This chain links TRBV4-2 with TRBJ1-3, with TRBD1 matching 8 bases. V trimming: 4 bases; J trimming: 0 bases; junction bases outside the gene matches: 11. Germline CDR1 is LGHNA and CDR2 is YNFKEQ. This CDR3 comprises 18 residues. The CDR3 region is CASSPSDRGTFSGNTIYF. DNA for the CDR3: TGTGCCAGCAGCCCTAGCGACAGGGGAACTTTCTCTGGAAACACCATATATTTT.

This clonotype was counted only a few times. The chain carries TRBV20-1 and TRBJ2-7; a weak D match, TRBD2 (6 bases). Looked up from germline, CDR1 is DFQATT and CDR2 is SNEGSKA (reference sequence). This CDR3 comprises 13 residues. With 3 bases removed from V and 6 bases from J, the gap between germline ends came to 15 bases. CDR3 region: CSASAGPGGEQYF. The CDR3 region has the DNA TGCAGTGCTAGTGCTGGCCCCGGGGGCGAGCAGTACTTC.

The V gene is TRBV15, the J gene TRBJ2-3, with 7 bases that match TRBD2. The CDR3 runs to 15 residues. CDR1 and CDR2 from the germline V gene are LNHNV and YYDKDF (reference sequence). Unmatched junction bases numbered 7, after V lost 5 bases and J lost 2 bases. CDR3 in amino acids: CATSGGAGTTDTQYF. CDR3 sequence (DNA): TGTGCCACCAGCGGGGGAGCGGGAACCACAGATACGCAGTATTTT.

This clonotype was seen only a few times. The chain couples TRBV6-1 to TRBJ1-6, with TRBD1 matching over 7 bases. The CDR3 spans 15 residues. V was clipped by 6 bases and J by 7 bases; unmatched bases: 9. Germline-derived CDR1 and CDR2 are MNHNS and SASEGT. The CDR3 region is CASRRQQGLNSPLHF. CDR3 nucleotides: TGTGCCAGCAGACGCCAACAGGGGCTGAATTCACCCCTCCACTTT.

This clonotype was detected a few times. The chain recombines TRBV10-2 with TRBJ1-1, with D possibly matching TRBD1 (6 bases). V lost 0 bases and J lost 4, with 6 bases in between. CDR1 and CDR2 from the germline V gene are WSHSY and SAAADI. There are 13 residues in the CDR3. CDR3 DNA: TGCGCCAGCAGTGAGTCCAGGGGCACTGAAGCTTTCTTT. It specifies CASSESRGTEAFF.

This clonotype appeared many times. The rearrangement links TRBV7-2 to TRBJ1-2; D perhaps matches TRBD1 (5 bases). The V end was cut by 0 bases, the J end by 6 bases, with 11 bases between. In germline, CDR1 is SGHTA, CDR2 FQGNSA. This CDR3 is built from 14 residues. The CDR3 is CASSLAGGKNGYTF. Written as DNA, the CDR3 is TGTGCCAGCAGCTTAGCCGGGGGTAAGAATGGCTACACCTTC.

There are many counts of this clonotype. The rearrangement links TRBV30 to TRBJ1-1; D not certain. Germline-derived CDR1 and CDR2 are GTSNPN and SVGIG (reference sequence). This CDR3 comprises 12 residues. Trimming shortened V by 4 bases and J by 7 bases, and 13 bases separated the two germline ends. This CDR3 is CAWIRVMDEAFF. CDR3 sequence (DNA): TGTGCCTGGATTAGGGTTATGGATGAAGCTTTCTTT. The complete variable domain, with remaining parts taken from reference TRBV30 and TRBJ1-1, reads SQTIHQWPATLVQPVGSPLSLECTVEGTSNPNLYWYRQAAGRGLQLLFYSVGIGQISSEVPQNLSASRPQDRQFILSSKKLLLSDSGFYLCAWIRVMDEAFFGQGTRLTVV.

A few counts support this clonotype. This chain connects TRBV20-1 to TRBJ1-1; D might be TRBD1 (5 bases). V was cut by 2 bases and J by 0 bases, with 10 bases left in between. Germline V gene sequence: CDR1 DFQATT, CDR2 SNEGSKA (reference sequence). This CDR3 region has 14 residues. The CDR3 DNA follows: TGCAGTGCTAGACAGGGCTTCATGAACACTGAAGCTTTCTTT. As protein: CSARQGFMNTEAFF.

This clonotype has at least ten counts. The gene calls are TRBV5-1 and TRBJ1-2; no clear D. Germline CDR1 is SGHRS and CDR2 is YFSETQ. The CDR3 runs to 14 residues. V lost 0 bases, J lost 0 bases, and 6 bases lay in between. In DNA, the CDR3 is TGCGCCAGCAGCTTGGCCGGGGCTAACTATGGCTACACCTTC. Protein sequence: CASSLAGANYGYTF.

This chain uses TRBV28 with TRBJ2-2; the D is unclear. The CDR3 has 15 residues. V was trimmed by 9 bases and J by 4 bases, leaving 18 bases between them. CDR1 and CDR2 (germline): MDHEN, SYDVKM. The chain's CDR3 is CASGVLVGSTGELFF. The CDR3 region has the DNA TGTGCCAGTGGGGTTTTGGTCGGGTCCACCGGGGAGCTGTTTTTT.

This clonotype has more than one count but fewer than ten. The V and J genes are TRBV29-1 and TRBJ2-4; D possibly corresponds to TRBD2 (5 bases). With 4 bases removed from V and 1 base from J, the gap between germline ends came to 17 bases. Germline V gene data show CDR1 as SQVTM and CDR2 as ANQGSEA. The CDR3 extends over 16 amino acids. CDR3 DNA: TGCAGCGTTGGTTTCGCGGGCCTGGAGGCCAAAAACATTCAGTACTTC. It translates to CSVGFAGLEAKNIQYF.

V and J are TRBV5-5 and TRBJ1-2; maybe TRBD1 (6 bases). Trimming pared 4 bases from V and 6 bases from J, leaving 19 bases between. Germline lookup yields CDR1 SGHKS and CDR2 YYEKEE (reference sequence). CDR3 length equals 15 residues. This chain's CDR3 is CASSPGGGLSDGYTF. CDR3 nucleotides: TGTGCCAGCAGCCCGGGGGGCGGACTAAGTGATGGCTACACCTTC.

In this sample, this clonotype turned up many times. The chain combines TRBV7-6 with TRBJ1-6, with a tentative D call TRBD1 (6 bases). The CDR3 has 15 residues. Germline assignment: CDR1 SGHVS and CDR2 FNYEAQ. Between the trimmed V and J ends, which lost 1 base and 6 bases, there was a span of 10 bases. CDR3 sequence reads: CASSLVGGGNSPLHF. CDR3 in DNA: TGTGCCAGCAGCTTAGTAGGAGGGGGTAATTCACCCCTCCACTTT.

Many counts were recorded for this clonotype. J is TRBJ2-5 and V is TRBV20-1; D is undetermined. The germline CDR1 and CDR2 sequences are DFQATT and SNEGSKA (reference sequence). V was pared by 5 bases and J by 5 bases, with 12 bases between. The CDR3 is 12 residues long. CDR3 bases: TGCAGTGCTCGAGTCCCCCCGGAGACCCAGTACTTC. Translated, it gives CSARVPPETQYF.

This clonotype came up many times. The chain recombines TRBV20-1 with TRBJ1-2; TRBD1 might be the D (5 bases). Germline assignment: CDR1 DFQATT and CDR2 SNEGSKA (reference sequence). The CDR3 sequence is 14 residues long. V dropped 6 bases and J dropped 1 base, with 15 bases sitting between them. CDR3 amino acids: CSAPPGTVNYGYTF. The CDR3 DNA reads TGCAGTGCCCCCCCGGGGACCGTTAACTATGGCTACACCTTC.

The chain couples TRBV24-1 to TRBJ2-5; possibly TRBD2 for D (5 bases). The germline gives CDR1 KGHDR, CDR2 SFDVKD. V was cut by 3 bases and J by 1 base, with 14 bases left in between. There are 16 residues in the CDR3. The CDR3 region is CATSDPTEAAQETQYF. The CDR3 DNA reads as TGTGCCACCAGTGATCCCACAGAAGCGGCCCAAGAGACCCAGTACTTC.

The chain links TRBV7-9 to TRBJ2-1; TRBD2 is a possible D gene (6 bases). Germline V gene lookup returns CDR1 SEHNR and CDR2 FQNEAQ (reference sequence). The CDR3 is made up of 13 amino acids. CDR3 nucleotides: TGTGCGAACCGAGCGGGCGCAGTCGGTGAGCAGTTCTTC. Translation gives CANRAGAVGEQFF. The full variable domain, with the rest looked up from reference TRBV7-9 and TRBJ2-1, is DTGVSQNPRHKITKRGQNVTFRCDPISEHNRLYWYRQTLGQGPEFLTYFQNEAQLEKSRLLSDRFSAERPKGSFSTLEIQRTEQGDSAMYLCANRAGAVGEQFFGPGTRLTVL.